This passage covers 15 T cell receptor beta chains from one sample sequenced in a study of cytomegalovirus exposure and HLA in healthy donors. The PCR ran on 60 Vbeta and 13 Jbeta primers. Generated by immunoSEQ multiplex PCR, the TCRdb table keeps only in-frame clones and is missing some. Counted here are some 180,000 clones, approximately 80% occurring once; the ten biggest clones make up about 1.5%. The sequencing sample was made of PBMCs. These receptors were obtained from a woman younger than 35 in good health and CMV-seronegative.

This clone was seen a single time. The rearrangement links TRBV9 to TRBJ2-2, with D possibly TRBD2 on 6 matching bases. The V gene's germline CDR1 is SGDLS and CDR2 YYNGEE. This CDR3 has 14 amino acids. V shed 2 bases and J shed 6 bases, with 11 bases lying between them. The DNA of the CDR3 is TGTGCCAGCAGCGTTCGACTAGTTCCCGGGGAGCTGTTTTTT. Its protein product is CASSVRLVPGELFF.

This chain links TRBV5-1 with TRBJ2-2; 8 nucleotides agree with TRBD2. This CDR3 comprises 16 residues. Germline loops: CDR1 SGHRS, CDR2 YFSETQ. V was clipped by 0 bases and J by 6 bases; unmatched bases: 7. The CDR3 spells CASSLAPAGAAGELFF. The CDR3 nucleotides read TGCGCCAGCAGCTTGGCCCCAGCGGGAGCGGCCGGGGAGCTGTTTTTT.

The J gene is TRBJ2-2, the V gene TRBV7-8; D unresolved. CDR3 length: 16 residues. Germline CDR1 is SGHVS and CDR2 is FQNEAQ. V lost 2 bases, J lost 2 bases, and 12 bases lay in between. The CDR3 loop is CASSLLEVINTGELFF. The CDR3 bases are TGTGCCAGCAGCTTACTTGAGGTCATTAACACCGGGGAGCTGTTTTTT.

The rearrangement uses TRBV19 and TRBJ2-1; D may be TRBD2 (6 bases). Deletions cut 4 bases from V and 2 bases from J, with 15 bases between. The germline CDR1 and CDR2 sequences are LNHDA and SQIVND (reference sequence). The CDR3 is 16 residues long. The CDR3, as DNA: TGTGCCAGTAGTAGAATCGGGACTGGGCCCTACAATGAGCAGTTCTTC. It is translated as CASSRIGTGPYNEQFF.

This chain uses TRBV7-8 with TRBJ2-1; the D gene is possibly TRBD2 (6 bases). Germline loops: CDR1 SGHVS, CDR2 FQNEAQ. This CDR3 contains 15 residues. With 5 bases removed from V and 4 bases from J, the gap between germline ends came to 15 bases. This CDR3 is CASSQPPSEYNEQFF. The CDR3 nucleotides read TGTGCCAGCAGCCAACCGCCTAGCGAGTACAATGAGCAGTTCTTC.

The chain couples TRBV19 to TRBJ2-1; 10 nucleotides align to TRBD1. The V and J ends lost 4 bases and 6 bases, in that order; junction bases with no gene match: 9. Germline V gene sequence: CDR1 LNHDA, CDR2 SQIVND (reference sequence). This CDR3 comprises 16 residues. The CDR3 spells CASSTKTGGAGNEQFF. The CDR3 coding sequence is TGTGCCAGTAGTACTAAGACAGGGGGCGCTGGCAATGAGCAGTTCTTC.

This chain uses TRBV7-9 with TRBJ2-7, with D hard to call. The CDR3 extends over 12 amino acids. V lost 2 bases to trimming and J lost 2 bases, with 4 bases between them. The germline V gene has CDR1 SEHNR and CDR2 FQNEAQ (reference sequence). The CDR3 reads CASSLPAYEQYF. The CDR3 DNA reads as TGTGCCAGCAGCTTACCCGCCTACGAGCAGTACTTC. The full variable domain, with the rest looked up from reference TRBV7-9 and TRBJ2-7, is DTGVSQNPRHKITKRGQNVTFRCDPISEHNRLYWYRQTLGQGPEFLTYFQNEAQLEKSRLLSDRFSAERPKGSFSTLEIQRTEQGDSAMYLCASSLPAYEQYFGPGTRLTVT.

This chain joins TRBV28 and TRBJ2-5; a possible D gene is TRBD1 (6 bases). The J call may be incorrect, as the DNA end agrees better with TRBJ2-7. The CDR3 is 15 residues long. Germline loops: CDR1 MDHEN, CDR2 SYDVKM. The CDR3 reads CASSSPGHTYYEQYF. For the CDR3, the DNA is TGTGCCAGCAGTTCCCCGGGACACACGTACTACGAGCAGTACTTC.

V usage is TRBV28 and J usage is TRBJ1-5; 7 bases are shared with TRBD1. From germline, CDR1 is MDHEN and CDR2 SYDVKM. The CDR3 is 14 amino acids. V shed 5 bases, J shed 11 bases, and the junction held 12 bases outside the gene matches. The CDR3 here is CASSLLAGGRAQHF. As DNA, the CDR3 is TGTGCCAGCAGTCTGCTCGCAGGGGGAAGAGCCCAGCATTTT. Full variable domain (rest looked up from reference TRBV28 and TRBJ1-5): DVKVTQSSRYLVKRTGEKVFLECVQDMDHENMFWYRQDPGLGLRLIYFSYDVKMKEKGDIPEGYSVSREKKERFSLILESASTNQTSMYLCASSLLAGGRAQHFGDGTRLSIL.

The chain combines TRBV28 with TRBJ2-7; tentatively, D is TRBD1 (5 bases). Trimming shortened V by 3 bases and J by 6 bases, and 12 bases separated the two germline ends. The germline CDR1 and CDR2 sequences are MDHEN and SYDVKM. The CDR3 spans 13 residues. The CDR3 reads CASSFGQGFEQYF. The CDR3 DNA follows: TGTGCCAGCAGTTTCGGCCAGGGTTTCGAGCAGTACTTC.

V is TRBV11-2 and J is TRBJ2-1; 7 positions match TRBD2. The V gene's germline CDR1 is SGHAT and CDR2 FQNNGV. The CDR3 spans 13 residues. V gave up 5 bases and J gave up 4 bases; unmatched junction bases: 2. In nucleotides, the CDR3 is TGTGCCAGCAGCAGCGGGATTTACAATGAGCAGTTCTTC. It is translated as CASSSGIYNEQFF.

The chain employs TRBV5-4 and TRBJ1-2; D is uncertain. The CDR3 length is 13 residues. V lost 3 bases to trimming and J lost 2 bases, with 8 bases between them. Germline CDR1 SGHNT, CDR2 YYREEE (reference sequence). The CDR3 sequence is CASSWGGNYGYTF. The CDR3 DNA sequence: TGTGCCAGCAGCTGGGGAGGGAACTATGGCTACACCTTC. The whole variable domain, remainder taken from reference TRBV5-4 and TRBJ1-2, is ETGVTQSPTHLIKTRGQQVTLRCSSQSGHNTVSWYQQALGQGPQFIFQYYREEENGRGNFPPRFSGLQFPNYSSELNVNALELDDSALYLCASSWGGNYGYTFGSGTRLTVV.

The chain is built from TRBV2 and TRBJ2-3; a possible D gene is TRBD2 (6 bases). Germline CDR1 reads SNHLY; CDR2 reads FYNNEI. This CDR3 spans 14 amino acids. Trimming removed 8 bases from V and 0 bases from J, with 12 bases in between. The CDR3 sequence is CASVRLASTDTQYF. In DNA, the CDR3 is TGTGCCAGCGTGAGGCTAGCGAGCACAGATACGCAGTATTTT.

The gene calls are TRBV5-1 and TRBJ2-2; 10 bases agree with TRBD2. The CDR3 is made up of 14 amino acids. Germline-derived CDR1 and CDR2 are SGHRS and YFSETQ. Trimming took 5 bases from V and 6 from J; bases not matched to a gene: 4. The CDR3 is CASSSGTSAGELFF. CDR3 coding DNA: TGCGCCAGCAGTTCCGGGACTAGCGCCGGGGAGCTGTTTTTT.

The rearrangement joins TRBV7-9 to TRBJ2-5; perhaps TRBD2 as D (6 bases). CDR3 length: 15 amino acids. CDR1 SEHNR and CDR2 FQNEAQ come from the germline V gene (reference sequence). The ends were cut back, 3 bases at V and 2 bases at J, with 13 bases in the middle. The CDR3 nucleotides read TGTGCCAGCAGCTTTTTGAGTAGCGGACAAGAGACCCAGTACTTC. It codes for CASSFLSSGQETQYF. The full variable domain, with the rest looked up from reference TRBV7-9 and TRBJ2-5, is DTGVSQNPRHKITKRGQNVTFRCDPISEHNRLYWYRQTLGQGPEFLTYFQNEAQLEKSRLLSDRFSAERPKGSFSTLEIQRTEQGDSAMYLCASSFLSSGQETQYFGPGTRLLVL.